This T cell receptor beta chain was identified in a study of T cell repertoires in cytomegalovirus infection. Across the whole study: CMV infection and matching HLA type were both indicated by public TCR beta signatures. General study results and limits: HLA-C-restricted CMV clonotypes gave the most frequent clonotype in two of eight donors. Summed frequency of shared TCR beta families picked out CMV carriers who also had the relevant HLA.

This clonotype was recorded many times. The antigen is undetermined. In germline, CDR1 is MDHEN, CDR2 SYDVKM. Deletions cut 3 bases from V and 1 base from J, with 6 bases between. The CDR3 is 13 residues long. TCRdb reanalysed the reads using MiXCR and keeps one entry per CDR3 protein. The table records tens of thousands of distinct CDR3 sequences, approximately 3.6% of them present only once. This chain uses TRBV28 with TRBJ1-1, with no clear D. The sequence came from a human donor in good health (CMV status not recorded). Some clones in this sample may be carry-over from other donors' samples. What was sequenced was PBMCs. CDR3 residues: CASSLPGNTEAFF. In DNA, the CDR3 is TGTGCCAGCAGTTTGCCGGGGAACACTGAAGCTTTCTTT. Full variable domain (outside the CDR3, taken from reference TRBV28 and TRBJ1-1): DVKVTQSSRYLVKRTGEKVFLECVQDMDHENMFWYRQDPGLGLRLIYFSYDVKMKEKGDIPEGYSVSREKKERFSLILESASTNQTSMYLCASSLPGNTEAFFGQGTRLTVV.